These 9 T cell receptor beta chains originate from one sample sequenced in a study of CD8 T cells in ankylosing spondylitis. MiXCR was run by TCRdb on the 5' RACE reads, yielding one entry per CDR3 protein. Of nearly 250,000 distinct CDR3 sequences in the sample, roughly a third are singletons; the top ten hold approximately 4%. The material sequenced was blood, either unsorted or a sorted T cell fraction (not recorded which). The receptors were sampled from a male donor with ankylosing spondylitis or in good health (not recorded which).

The rearrangement links TRBV6-1 to TRBJ1-6; 8 bases are a match to TRBD1. The ends lost 5 bases at V and 8 bases at J; junction bases unmatched: 5. Germline CDR1 reads MNHNS; CDR2 reads SASEGT. The length of the CDR3 is 14 residues. The CDR3 here is CASSLRGQDSPLHF. DNA of the CDR3: TGTGCCAGCAGTCTCAGGGGGCAGGATTCACCCCTCCACTTT.

The chain uses TRBV12-3 or TRBV12-4 and TRBJ2-5; possible D gene TRBD1, 6 bases. The V end lost 6 bases, the J end lost 3 bases, and 17 bases lay between the germline ends. The CDR3 is 15 amino acids. The CDR3 DNA reads as TGTGCCAGCAGCCAAGGGTGGGCAGGGGAAGAGACCCAGTACTTC. This sequence encodes CASSQGWAGEETQYF.

The J gene is TRBJ2-3, the V gene TRBV7-9; maybe TRBD1 (6 bases). Trimming removed 4 bases at V and 0 bases at J, with 17 bases between. The CDR3 has 17 amino acids. Germline V gives CDR1 SEHNR, CDR2 FQNEAQ (reference sequence). The CDR3 DNA is TGTGCCAGCAGCTCGCTCTCGGGACACAGGAGCACAGATACGCAGTATTTT. Translating it yields CASSSLSGHRSTDTQYF.

This clonotype was picked up many times. This sequence joins TRBV29-1 and TRBJ2-1; TRBD1 matches 7 bases. J was trimmed by 8 bases and V by 3 bases; bases with no gene match: 10. This CDR3 is built from 14 residues. Germline-derived CDR1 and CDR2 are SQVTM and ANQGSEA. The CDR3 nucleotides are TGCAGCGTTGAGGCTACAGGGGCAGGCGATGAGCAGTTCTTC. Translating gives CSVEATGAGDEQFF.

This sequence joins TRBV5-5 and TRBJ2-2; TRBD2 agrees at 7 bases. This CDR3 is 16 amino acids long. Germline CDR1 is SGHKS and CDR2 is YYEKEE (reference sequence). The ends lost 4 bases at V and 0 bases at J; junction bases unmatched: 6. The CDR3 reads CASSLSGATNTGELFF. The CDR3 DNA reads TGTGCCAGCAGCCTAAGCGGGGCCACGAACACCGGGGAGCTGTTTTTT. Full variable domain (remainder filled in from reference TRBV5-5 and TRBJ2-2): DAGVTQSPTHLIKTRGQQVTLRCSPISGHKSVSWYQQVLGQGPQFIFQYYEKEERGRGNFPDRFSARQFPNYSSELNVNALLLGDSALYLCASSLSGATNTGELFFGEGSRLTVL.

This rearrangement joins TRBV20-1 to TRBJ1-1; D unclear. The CDR3 loop spans 10 amino acids. The V end was cut by 4 bases, the J end by 10 bases, with 10 bases between. Germline values: CDR1 DFQATT, CDR2 SNEGSKA (reference sequence). DNA of the CDR3: TGCAGTGCTACCCCCGAGGCAGCTTTCTTT. This encodes CSATPEAAFF.

The chain carries TRBV11-2 and TRBJ2-5; D may be TRBD1 or TRBD2 (5 bases each). The CDR3 totals 14 residues. The germline V and J ends were trimmed by 4 bases and 2 bases, with 11 bases remaining between them. The germline gives CDR1 SGHAT, CDR2 FQNNGV. The CDR3 loop reads CASSSGTKQETQYF. Here the CDR3 DNA reads TGTGCCAGCAGCTCCGGGACCAAGCAAGAGACCCAGTACTTC.

The chain links TRBV4-1 to TRBJ2-3, with D tentatively TRBD2 (6 bases). This CDR3 is 15 amino acids long. The V end lost 1 base, the J end lost 0 bases, and 8 bases lay between the germline ends. In germline, CDR1 is MGHRA, CDR2 YSYEKL. This CDR3 reads CASSQGLESTDTQYF. The CDR3 DNA sequence: TGCGCCAGCAGCCAAGGACTAGAAAGCACAGATACGCAGTATTTT.

A few counts support this clonotype. The V and J genes are TRBV20-1 and TRBJ2-5; D is perhaps TRBD1 or TRBD2 (5 bases each). This CDR3 region has 14 residues. V lost 6 bases and J 5 bases, leaving 19 bases between the germline ends. Germline V lookup: CDR1 DFQATT, CDR2 SNEGSKA (reference sequence). The DNA of the CDR3 is TGCAGTGCCGAGGGACGTAGAACTGGGGAGACCCAGTACTTC. Translation: CSAEGRRTGETQYF.